This note documents a single TCR beta chain sequence. The CDR3 extends over 16 amino acids. Germline V gives CDR1 WNHNN, CDR2 SYGVQD (reference sequence). The data stem from a study of monozygotic twins with inflammatory bowel disease. One entry per CDR3 protein, without DNA, is what TCRdb gives after re-calling the 5' RACE reads. Seen in this sample are under 350,000 distinct CDR3 sequences; the ten most common clones hold less than 6.5%. The sequenced sample consisted of blood. This rearrangement joins TRBV10-1 to TRBJ2-3; TCRdb picks TRBD1, but there is no DNA to check that call. This TCR came from a human donor with ulcerative colitis or Crohn's disease, or a healthy co-twin of an affected twin (not recorded which). CDR3 sequence: CASSPLPGAGPDTQYF.